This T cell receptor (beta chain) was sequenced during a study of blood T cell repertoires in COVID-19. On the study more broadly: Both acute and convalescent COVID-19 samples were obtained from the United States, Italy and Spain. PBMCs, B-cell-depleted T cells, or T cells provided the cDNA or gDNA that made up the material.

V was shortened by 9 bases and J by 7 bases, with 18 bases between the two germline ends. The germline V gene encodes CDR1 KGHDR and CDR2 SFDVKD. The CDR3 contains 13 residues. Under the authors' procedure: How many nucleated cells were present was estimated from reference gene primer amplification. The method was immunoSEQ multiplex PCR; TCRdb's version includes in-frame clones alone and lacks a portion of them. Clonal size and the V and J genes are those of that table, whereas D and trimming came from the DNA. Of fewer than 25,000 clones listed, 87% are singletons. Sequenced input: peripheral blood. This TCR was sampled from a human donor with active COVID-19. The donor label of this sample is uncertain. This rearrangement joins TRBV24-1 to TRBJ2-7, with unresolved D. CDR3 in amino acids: CATPRLPLREQYF. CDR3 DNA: TGTGCCACCCCGAGACTTCCTCTACGAGAGCAGTACTTC.